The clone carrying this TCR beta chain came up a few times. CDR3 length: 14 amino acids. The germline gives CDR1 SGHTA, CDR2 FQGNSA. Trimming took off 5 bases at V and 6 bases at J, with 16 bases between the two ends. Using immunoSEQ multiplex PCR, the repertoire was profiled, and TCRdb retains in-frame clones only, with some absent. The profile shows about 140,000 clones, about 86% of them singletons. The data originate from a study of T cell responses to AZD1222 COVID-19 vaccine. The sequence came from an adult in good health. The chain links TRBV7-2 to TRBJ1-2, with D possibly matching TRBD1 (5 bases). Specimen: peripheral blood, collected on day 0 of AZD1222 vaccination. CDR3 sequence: CASSPGGLRNGYTF. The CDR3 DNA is TGTGCCAGCAGCCCTGGGGGACTGCGAAATGGCTACACCTTC.